This TCR beta chain was found in a study of OX40 agonist ivuxolimab in advanced cancers. In terms of the full investigation: The costimulatory receptor OX40 (CD134) was targeted by ivuxolimab, a fully human IgG2 agonistic monoclonal antibody. Intravenous ivuxolimab was administered to patients every 2 weeks at six dose levels: 0.01, 0.1, 0.3, 1.5, 3 and 10 mg/kg. Among the roughly 54 dose-escalation patients, about 20 had hepatocellular carcinoma, roughly 15 melanoma, 9 renal cell carcinoma and 9 head and neck cancer. A male proportion of 70% to 90% and a mean age of approximately 60 years, ranging from about 20 to 85, were recorded for the dose-escalation cohort. Prior anti-PD-1, anti-PD-L1 or anti-CTLA-4 therapy was permitted, and 30% to 50% of dose-escalation patients had received checkpoint inhibitors. Partial responses occurred in three dose-escalation patients: two with cutaneous melanoma and one with hepatocellular carcinoma. The point of sequencing TCRbeta in the periphery was to test whether ivuxolimab changed TCR sequence diversity and drove clonal T-cell expansion. The monotherapy dose-escalation portion (N of about 49 patients) of the phase I ivuxolimab trial is reported in the paper.

In regard to this clone: The clone's antigen remains unknown. It has no much larger one-base neighbor in the sample; base qualities were not kept.

To sequence the TCRbeta CDR3 region, genomic DNA was isolated from the sorted cells. The immunoSEQ Assay was used to sequence the TCRbeta CDR3 regions. Not all clones reach the TCRdb copy of this immuneACCESS table, which keeps in-frame sequences only. Checked studies attribute under half of the gap to unresolved V genes and leave the rest unexplained. The sample table contains 65,000 to 90,000 clones; only one count was recorded for around 90% of them. The leading ten clones occupy approximately 2.5% of the sample. CDR1 and CDR2, per the germline V gene, are MNHEY and SVGAGI. Relative to germline, V is 2 bases shorter and J is 5 bases shorter, with 16 bases between their ends. The CDR3 has 16 amino acids, counting the end cysteine and phenylalanine. Only CDR3 DNA remains: 48 bases, in frame from the first base. Patients with a history of autoimmune disease or receiving systemic immunosuppression were excluded from the trial. Peripheral blood for TCR sequencing was drawn from every dose cohort at baseline, at cycle 4 day 1 and at cycle 7 day 1. The samples were drawn from a first-in-human, open-label, multicenter phase I dose-escalation trial of ivuxolimab. Adults with locally advanced or metastatic head and neck squamous cell, hepatocellular, melanoma or renal cell carcinoma were enrolled in the trial. CD4+ and CD8+ T cells were sorted separately from peripheral blood before TCR sequencing.

Results and caveats for the whole study, not just this receptor: In partial responders in the 0.1-3.0 mg/kg groups, normalized peripheral clonal expansion was found to be among the lowest, especially among CD8+ T cells. Antigen specificity was not determined for the clonally expanded peripheral T cells. At doses from 0.1 to 3.0 mg/kg, clonal expansion was seen in both CD4+ and CD8+ blood T cells between baseline and week 6. After ivuxolimab, expanded clones were on average more numerous among CD8+ T cells than among CD4+ T cells. Low levels of normalized T-cell clonal expansion were also shown by some nonresponding patients.

The clonotype originates from an adult with an advanced solid tumor such as melanoma, head and neck, liver or kidney cancer. The rearranged chain carries TRBV6-5 and TRBJ1-5; tentative D gene TRBD1, with 5 bases matching. This specimen was CD4+ or CD8+ T cells sorted from blood, taken in a trial of the OX40 agonist ivuxolimab. In nucleotides, the sequence is TGTGCCAGCAGTTACCCAGGGCTGGAACTCGATCAGCCCCAGCATTTT. Translated, it reads CASSYPGLELDQPQHF.